Below are 30 T cell receptor beta chains sequenced from a single sample in a study of control samples from healthy donors and cancer patients. Repertoires were generated with immunoSEQ multiplex PCR, while TCRdb's copy carries only in-frame clones and drops some. The sample yields about 150,000 clones, 80% to 90% seen once. The source material was blood. These receptors all stem from a man between 18 and 29 years old in good health.

This clone was found once. The chain combines TRBV7-9 with TRBJ2-1, with D maybe TRBD2 (6 bases). With 7 bases removed from V and 6 bases from J, the gap between germline ends came to 13 bases. In germline, CDR1 is SEHNR, CDR2 FQNEAQ (reference sequence). This CDR3 has 13 residues. The CDR3 nucleotides are TGTGCCAGCAAGGGACTCCGCCTCAATGAGCAGTTCTTC. It encodes CASKGLRLNEQFF.

The chain combines TRBV7-9 with TRBJ1-1, with unresolved D. The germline gives CDR1 SEHNR, CDR2 FQNEAQ (reference sequence). CDR3 length: 16 residues. V was shortened by 3 bases and J by 0 bases, with 14 bases between the two germline ends. DNA of the CDR3: TGTGCCAGCAGCTTCCCCAGAAACAACATGAACACTGAAGCTTTCTTT. This translates into CASSFPRNNMNTEAFF.

This clone appeared a single time. V gene TRBV29-1 combines with J gene TRBJ1-4; no reliable D call. The germline CDR1 and CDR2 sequences are SQVTM and ANQGSEA. Trimming removed 7 bases from V and 0 bases from J, with 9 bases in between. There are 13 residues in the CDR3. CDR3 region: CSAPTATNEKLFF. CDR3 nucleotide sequence: TGCAGCGCCCCGACTGCAACTAATGAAAAACTGTTTTTT.

This chain connects TRBV5-4 to TRBJ1-4; 10 bases fit TRBD1. The CDR3 extends over 15 amino acids. The germline CDR1 and CDR2 sequences are SGHNT and YYREEE (reference sequence). The junction had 5 bases not matched to a gene; V was cut back by 3 bases and J by 6 bases. The CDR3 DNA follows: TGTGCCAGCAGCTCCGAGACAGGGGGCGATGAAAAACTGTTTTTT. This codes for CASSSETGGDEKLFF.

J is TRBJ2-2 and V is TRBV6-5, with TRBD1 matching 8 bases. The CDR3 is made up of 15 amino acids. Germline V lookup: CDR1 MNHEY, CDR2 SVGAGI. After removal of 5 bases from V and 7 bases from J, the junction contained 9 bases not matched to a gene. The CDR3 protein is CASSPDRGMHGELFF. The CDR3 DNA sequence: TGTGCCAGCAGTCCCGACAGGGGAATGCACGGGGAGCTGTTTTTT.

The chain uses TRBV6-5 and TRBJ1-4; tentative D call: TRBD1 (5 bases). The ends were cut back, 5 bases at V and 11 bases at J, with 15 bases in the middle. The CDR3 has 13 amino acids. The germline gives CDR1 MNHEY, CDR2 SVGAGI. The CDR3, as DNA: TGTGCCAGCAGTAACGGGGCCCTTGGGAAACTGTTTTTT. It translates to CASSNGALGKLFF.

The genes are TRBV29-1 and TRBJ1-1; D gene ambiguous. From germline, CDR1 is SQVTM and CDR2 ANQGSEA. V lost 3 bases to trimming and J lost 10 bases, with 3 bases between them. CDR3 length equals 8 residues. CDR3 sequence: CSVEGAFF. CDR3 in DNA: TGCAGCGTTGAGGGAGCTTTCTTT.

This clone was found once. This chain links TRBV7-2 with TRBJ1-3, with D hard to call. The CDR3 totals 13 residues. Germline CDR1 reads SGHTA; CDR2 reads FQGNSA. Between the trimmed V and J ends, which lost 5 bases and 6 bases, there was a span of 11 bases. Here the CDR3 reads CASSRVWPNTIYF. The CDR3 DNA reads as TGTGCCAGCAGCCGGGTTTGGCCAAACACCATATATTTT.

This clone was observed a handful of times. The DNA for the CDR3 is TGTGCCAGCAGCCCCGTGACAGGGGACGGGGAGCTGTTTTTT. Its translation is CASSPVTGDGELFF. V and J are TRBV7-2 and TRBJ2-2, with 8 nucleotides matching TRBD1. This CDR3 comprises 14 residues. Germline-derived CDR1 and CDR2 are SGHTA and FQGNSA. After removal of 5 bases from V and 7 bases from J, the junction contained 6 bases not matched to a gene.

Only one count was recorded for this clone. This rearrangement joins TRBV30 to TRBJ2-5, with TRBD1 identical over 7 bases. Germline V gene data show CDR1 as GTSNPN and CDR2 as SVGIG (reference sequence). The length of the CDR3 is 15 residues. Trimming took 2 bases from V and 2 from J; bases not matched to a gene: 8. The CDR3 region is CAWSRIGGQQETQYF. DNA of the CDR3: TGTGCCTGGAGTCGAATTGGGGGACAGCAAGAGACCCAGTACTTC.

This sequence joins TRBV7-9 and TRBJ1-3; tentative D call: TRBD1 (5 bases). Germline CDR1 is SEHNR and CDR2 is FQNEAQ (reference sequence). CDR3 length equals 15 residues. Trimming pared 4 bases from V and 0 bases from J, leaving 10 bases between. DNA for the CDR3: TGTGCCAGCAGCTCCGGGACTTACTCTGGAAACACCATATATTTT. Residues: CASSSGTYSGNTIYF.

J is TRBJ1-2 and V is TRBV6-1; 8 nucleotides line up with TRBD1. V shed 1 base and J 4 bases; nucleotides not matched to a gene: 5. This CDR3 contains 15 residues. Germline CDR1 MNHNS, CDR2 SASEGT. CDR3 sequence (DNA): TGTGCCAGCAGTGAAGACAGGGGGTATCGCTATGGCTACACCTTC. Protein product: CASSEDRGYRYGYTF.

This clone was recorded once. The chain carries TRBV6-2 or TRBV6-3 and TRBJ1-1; possible D gene TRBD1, 5 bases. Germline V gives CDR1 MNHEY, CDR2 SVGEGT. V was clipped by 2 bases and J by 5 bases, with 18 bases between them. The CDR3 extends over 16 amino acids. CDR3 sequence: CASSYPRGRVDTEAFF. CDR3 nucleotides: TGTGCCAGCAGTTACCCAAGGGGCAGGGTCGATACTGAAGCTTTCTTT.

The chain combines TRBV9 with TRBJ2-2; 11 nucleotides line up with TRBD1. J lost 5 bases, V lost 0 bases, and 12 bases had no gene match. The CDR3 spans 19 residues. CDR1 is SGDLS, CDR2 YYNGEE, per germline. The CDR3 sequence: CASSVAPGQGAVWTGELFF. DNA for the CDR3: TGTGCCAGCAGCGTAGCCCCAGGACAGGGGGCCGTTTGGACCGGGGAGCTGTTTTTT.

V gene TRBV7-9 combines with J gene TRBJ1-2; 9 bases are a match to TRBD1. The CDR3 contains 13 residues. With 5 bases clipped from V and 7 bases from J, the junction kept 5 bases outside the gene matches. Germline CDR1 and CDR2: SEHNR and FQNEAQ (reference sequence). In DNA form, the CDR3 reads TGTGCCAGCAGCCCGGGACAGGGCTCTGGCTACACCTTC. It encodes CASSPGQGSGYTF.

The rearrangement links TRBV6-5 to TRBJ2-7, with 9 bases lining up with TRBD1. Per germline, CDR1 MNHEY and CDR2 SVGAGI. Losses at the gene ends were 8 bases for V and 3 bases for J; bases not matched to a gene: 2. The CDR3 covers 12 residues. This chain's CDR3 is CASGDRDYEQYF. CDR3 coding DNA: TGTGCCAGCGGGGACAGGGACTACGAGCAGTACTTC.

This clone showed up just once. The chain joins TRBV4-2 to TRBJ2-5; TRBD2 agrees at 12 bases. This CDR3 spans 16 amino acids. Losses at the gene ends were 3 bases for V and 3 bases for J; bases not matched to a gene: 5. Germline values: CDR1 LGHNA, CDR2 YNFKEQ. The CDR3 loop is CASSQTTSGGEETQYF. In DNA form, the CDR3 reads TGTGCCAGCAGCCAGACGACTAGCGGGGGAGAAGAGACCCAGTACTTC.

J is TRBJ2-7 and V is TRBV5-1; 14 bases fit TRBD2. The CDR3 is 15 amino acids. The V gene end was trimmed by 2 bases and the J gene end by 7 bases; junction bases not matched to a gene: 5. In germline, CDR1 is SGHRS, CDR2 YFSETQ. The CDR3 coding sequence is TGCGCCAGCAGCTTACGACTAGCGGGGGGGGGAGAGCAGTACTTC. This sequence encodes CASSLRLAGGGEQYF.

This clone appeared a single time. J is TRBJ2-2 and V is TRBV11-1; 10 nucleotides align to TRBD1. V was pared by 1 base and J by 3 bases, with 2 bases of the junction left unmatched. Germline CDR1 SGHAT, CDR2 FQDESV (reference sequence). The CDR3 has 16 amino acids. CDR3 coding DNA: TGTGCCAGCAGCTTAGAGGACAGGGGGGACACCGGGGAGCTGTTTTTT. Amino acids: CASSLEDRGDTGELFF.

Only a few counts were recorded for this clone. V and J are TRBV7-8 and TRBJ1-1, with 7 bases identical to TRBD1. The germline V gene has CDR1 SGHVS and CDR2 FQNEAQ. This CDR3 is 13 amino acids long. V gave up 3 bases and J gave up 4 bases; unmatched junction bases: 2. In nucleotides, the CDR3 is TGTGCCAGCAGCTTGGGGACAGCCACTGAAGCTTTCTTT. Translation: CASSLGTATEAFF.

V is TRBV21-1 and J is TRBJ1-1; whether TRBD1, the table's D call, matches the DNA was not checked. TRBV21-1 is reported as a pseudogene. The CDR3 sequence is 16 residues long. The CDR3 bases are TGTGCCAGCCTTAGGGGGGCAGGGGGAGAAGGCACTGAAGCTTTCTTT. Protein sequence: CASLRGAGGEGTEAFF.

The chain couples TRBV19 to TRBJ2-1; tentatively, D is TRBD2 (5 bases). Trimming shortened V by 3 bases and J by 4 bases, and 7 bases separated the two germline ends. The length of the CDR3 is 13 residues. Germline V gene data show CDR1 as LNHDA and CDR2 as SQIVND (reference sequence). The CDR3 here is CASSITGYNEQFF. CDR3 nucleotides: TGTGCCAGTAGTATCACGGGGTACAATGAGCAGTTCTTC.

V usage is TRBV27 and J usage is TRBJ2-5, with 11 bases identical to TRBD1. The CDR3 runs to 14 residues. Losses at the gene ends were 6 bases for V and 2 bases for J; bases not matched to a gene: 2. Germline-derived CDR1 and CDR2 are MNHEY and SMNVEV (reference sequence). This CDR3 is CASRGQGVQETQYF. The CDR3 coding sequence is TGTGCCAGCAGGGGACAGGGGGTACAAGAGACCCAGTACTTC.

This chain joins TRBV4-1 and TRBJ2-3; 16 bases match TRBD2. From germline, CDR1 is MGHRA and CDR2 YSYEKL. V dropped 3 bases and J dropped 4; count of bases not matched to a gene: 1. The CDR3 is made up of 16 amino acids. As DNA, the CDR3 is TGCGCCAGCAGCCAGGGGACTAGCGGGGGGGCAGATACGCAGTATTTT. Encoded protein: CASSQGTSGGADTQYF.

This rearrangement joins TRBV6-2 or TRBV6-3 to TRBJ1-5; 8 bases align to TRBD1. The V gene end was trimmed by 2 bases and the J gene end by 6 bases; junction bases not matched to a gene: 6. Germline CDR1 reads MNHEY; CDR2 reads SVGEGT. The CDR3 loop spans 15 amino acids. For the CDR3, the DNA is TGTGCCAGCAGTTACCCGGACAGGGTCATTCAGCCCCAGCATTTT. It codes for CASSYPDRVIQPQHF.

This chain uses TRBV2 with TRBJ1-5; a possible D gene is TRBD1 (5 bases). Deletions cut 1 base from V and 1 base from J, with 8 bases between. The CDR3 totals 15 residues. The germline gives CDR1 SNHLY, CDR2 FYNNEI. The CDR3 region is CASSEVQGSNQPQHF. In DNA, the CDR3 is TGTGCCAGCAGTGAAGTTCAGGGCAGCAATCAGCCCCAGCATTTT.

The chain links TRBV10-3 to TRBJ2-1; D is uncertain. The V and J ends lost 3 bases and 3 bases respectively, with 15 bases between them. CDR3 length equals 16 residues. The germline CDR1 and CDR2 sequences are ENHRY and SYGVKD. CDR3 bases: TGTGCCATCAGTGACTCCTCCGGATGGGGCTACAATGAGCAGTTCTTC. It encodes CAISDSSGWGYNEQFF.

V is TRBV28 and J is TRBJ1-2, with 9 bases identical to TRBD1. CDR3 length equals 15 residues. Trimming took 5 bases from V and 4 from J; bases not matched to a gene: 8. Per the germline V gene, CDR1 is MDHEN and CDR2 is SYDVKM. The DNA for the CDR3 is TGTGCCAGCAGTCTCCGGGACAGGGTCGTCTATGGCTACACCTTC. As protein: CASSLRDRVVYGYTF.

V usage is TRBV6-6 and J usage is TRBJ1-5; 10 bases map to TRBD1. This CDR3 is 16 amino acids long. Germline CDR1 is MNHNY and CDR2 is SVGAGI (reference sequence). J gave up 7 bases and V 5 bases, and 11 bases lay outside the gene matches. CDR3 coding DNA: TGTGCCAGCAGTCAAAGGGACAGGGGAGTAGGGCAGCCCCAGCATTTT. Residues: CASSQRDRGVGQPQHF.

This clone was counted a single time. This sequence joins TRBV29-1 and TRBJ1-1; no clear D. This CDR3 contains 11 residues. Germline CDR1 and CDR2: SQVTM and ANQGSEA. Trimming took 7 bases from V and 6 from J, leaving 12 bases between them. The CDR3 here is CSAPEASEAFF. CDR3 nucleotide sequence: TGCAGCGCCCCTGAGGCCTCTGAAGCTTTCTTT.